The following is a T cell receptor beta chain sequence with its context. Its specificity is unknown. Researchers grouped second doses given at about 4 or about 12 weeks into one pool. The data originate from a study of T cell responses to AZD1222 COVID-19 vaccine. Study results and limitations: Baseline seropositivity occurred in only 5 to 7 AZD1222 recipients. It was only after the peak T cell response that any repertoires were sampled. Females made up more of the donors, who were largely white British, and clonal diversity may have come out too low.

V lost 0 bases to trimming and J lost 8 bases, with 10 bases between them. The CDR3 length is 13 residues. Germline-derived CDR1 and CDR2 are SGHAT and FQNNGV. Clones were sequenced by immunoSEQ multiplex PCR, and TCRdb holds only the in-frame ones, with some missing. In the table there are about 100,000 clones, around 89% of which are singletons. This chain connects TRBV11-2 to TRBJ1-1; D gene uncertain. The TCR was taken from an adult who received the AZD1222 COVID-19 vaccine. The specimen was peripheral blood, collected 28 days after the second AZD1222 dose. The CDR3 DNA follows: TGTGCCAGCAGCTTAGATCATGGAGGGGAAGCTTTCTTT. Amino acid sequence: CASSLDHGGEAFF.